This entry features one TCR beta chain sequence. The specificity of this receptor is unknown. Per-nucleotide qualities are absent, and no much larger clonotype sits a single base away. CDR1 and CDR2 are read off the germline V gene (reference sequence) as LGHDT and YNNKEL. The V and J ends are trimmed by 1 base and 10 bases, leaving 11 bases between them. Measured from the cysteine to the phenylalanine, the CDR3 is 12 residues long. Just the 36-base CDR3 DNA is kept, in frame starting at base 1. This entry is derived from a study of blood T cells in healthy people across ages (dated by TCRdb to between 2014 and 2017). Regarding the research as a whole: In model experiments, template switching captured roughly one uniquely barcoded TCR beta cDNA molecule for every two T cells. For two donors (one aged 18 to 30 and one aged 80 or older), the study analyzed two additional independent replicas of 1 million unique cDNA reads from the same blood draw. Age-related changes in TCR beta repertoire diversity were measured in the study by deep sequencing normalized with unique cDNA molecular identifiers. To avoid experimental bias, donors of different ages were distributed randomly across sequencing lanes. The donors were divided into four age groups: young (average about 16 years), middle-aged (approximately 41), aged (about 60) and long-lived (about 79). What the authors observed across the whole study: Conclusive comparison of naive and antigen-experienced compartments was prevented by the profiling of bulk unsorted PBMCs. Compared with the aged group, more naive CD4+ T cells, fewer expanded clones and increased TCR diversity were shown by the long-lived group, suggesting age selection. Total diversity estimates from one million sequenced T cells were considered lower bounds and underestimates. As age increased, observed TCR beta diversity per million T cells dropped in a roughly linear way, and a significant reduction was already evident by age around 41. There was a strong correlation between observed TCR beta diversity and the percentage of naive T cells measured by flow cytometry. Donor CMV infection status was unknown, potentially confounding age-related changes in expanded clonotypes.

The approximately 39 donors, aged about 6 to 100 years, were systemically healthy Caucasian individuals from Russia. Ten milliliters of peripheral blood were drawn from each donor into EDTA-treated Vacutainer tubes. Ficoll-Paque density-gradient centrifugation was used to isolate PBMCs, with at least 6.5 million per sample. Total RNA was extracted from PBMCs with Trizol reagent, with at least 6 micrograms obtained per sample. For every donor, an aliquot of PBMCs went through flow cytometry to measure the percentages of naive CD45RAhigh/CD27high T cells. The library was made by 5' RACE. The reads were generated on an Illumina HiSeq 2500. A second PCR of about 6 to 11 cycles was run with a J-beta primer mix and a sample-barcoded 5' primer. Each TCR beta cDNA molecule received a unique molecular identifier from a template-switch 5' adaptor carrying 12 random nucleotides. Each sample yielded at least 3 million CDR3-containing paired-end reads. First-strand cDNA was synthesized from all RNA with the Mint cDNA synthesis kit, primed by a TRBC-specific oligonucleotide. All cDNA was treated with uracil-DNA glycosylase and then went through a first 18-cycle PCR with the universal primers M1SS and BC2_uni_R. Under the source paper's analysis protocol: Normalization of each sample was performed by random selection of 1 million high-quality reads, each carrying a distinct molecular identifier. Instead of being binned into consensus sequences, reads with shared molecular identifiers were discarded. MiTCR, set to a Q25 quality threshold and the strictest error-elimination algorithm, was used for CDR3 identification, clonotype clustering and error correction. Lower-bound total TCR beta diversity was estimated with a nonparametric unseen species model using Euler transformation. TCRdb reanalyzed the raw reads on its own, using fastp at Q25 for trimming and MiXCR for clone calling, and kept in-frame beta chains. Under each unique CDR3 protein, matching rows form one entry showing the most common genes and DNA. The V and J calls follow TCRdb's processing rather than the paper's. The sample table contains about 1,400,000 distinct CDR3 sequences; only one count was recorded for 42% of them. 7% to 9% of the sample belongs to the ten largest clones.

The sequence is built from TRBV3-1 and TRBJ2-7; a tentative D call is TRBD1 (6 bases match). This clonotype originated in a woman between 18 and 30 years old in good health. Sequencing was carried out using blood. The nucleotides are TGTGCCAGCAGCCAAGCACAGGGAACCCAGTACTTC. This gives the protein CASSQAQGTQYF.